One and the same sample provided the 19 T cell receptor beta chains below, sequenced in a study of shared T cell receptors in the human thymus (dated by TCRdb to the early 2020s). Library generation was performed with the immunoSEQ multiplex PCR assay. TCRdb took over this immuneACCESS table, retaining in-frame rearrangements with V and J assigned. Such tables are incomplete; in checked studies, under half of the missing clones stem from an unresolved V gene, and the remainder is unexplained. The sample table records some 640,000 clones; about 90% of these occur just once. The ten largest make up roughly 0.0094% of the sample. The sample was also linked to a second study, of human thymus T cells.

The sequenced material came from thymocytes. These receptors were obtained from a boy under two years old with a congenital heart defect. Donor details come from another sample of the same person, matched by shared clones.

This sequence joins TRBV19 and TRBJ2-2, with D possibly being TRBD1 (6 bases). CDR1 and CDR2 (germline): LNHDA, SQIVND (reference sequence). Trimming left V 10 bases short and J 4 bases short, with 19 bases between. CDR3 size: 15 residues. This chain's CDR3 is CATRGTGRVTGELFF. In DNA, the CDR3 is TGTGCCACCAGGGGTACAGGTCGGGTCACCGGGGAGCTGTTTTTT.

The gene calls are TRBV4-1 and TRBJ2-1, with 11 bases identical to TRBD2. The germline gives CDR1 MGHRA, CDR2 YSYEKL. The CDR3 length is 17 residues. With V trimmed by 4 bases and J by 5 bases, 10 bases remained unmatched. DNA of the CDR3: TGCGCCAGCAGCCGCTTATTTAGCGGGGGGGCCCACAATGAGCAGTTCTTC. The encoded protein is CASSRLFSGGAHNEQFF.

This rearrangement joins TRBV4-1 to TRBJ2-2, with a weak D call TRBD1 (6 bases). The CDR3 loop spans 21 amino acids. The germline V gene has CDR1 MGHRA and CDR2 YSYEKL. Trimming left V 0 bases short and J 8 bases short, with 31 bases between. CDR3 amino acids: CASSQDHTAAGTLKSKGELFF. Here the CDR3 DNA reads TGCGCCAGCAGCCAAGACCACACCGCCGCCGGGACACTAAAATCAAAGGGGGAGCTGTTTTTT.

The rearrangement links TRBV6-4 to TRBJ1-5; 9 bases line up with TRBD1. This CDR3 is built from 15 residues. V gave up 7 bases and J gave up 0 bases; unmatched junction bases: 4. Germline V gene sequence: CDR1 MRHNA, CDR2 SNTAGT. The CDR3 DNA sequence: TGTGCCAGCAACGGACAGGGGACTAGCAATCAGCCCCAGCATTTT. It encodes CASNGQGTSNQPQHF.

The chain recombines TRBV6-5 with TRBJ2-5, with no clear D. With 1 base removed from V and 1 base from J, the gap between germline ends came to 7 bases. The CDR3 runs to 14 residues. CDR1 MNHEY and CDR2 SVGAGI come from the germline V gene. In nucleotides, the CDR3 is TGTGCCAGCAGTTACTGCGGCGGCCAAGAGACCCAGTACTTC. This translates into CASSYCGGQETQYF.

This sequence joins TRBV2 and TRBJ2-1, with 7 nucleotides matching TRBD2. The CDR3 is made up of 17 amino acids. Trimming removed 4 bases from V and 8 bases from J; junction bases left unmatched: 17. Germline CDR1 reads SNHLY; CDR2 reads FYNNEI. The CDR3 bases are TGTGCCAGCAGTGCGAGGGGCGGCGCGGGAGAGAAGGATGAGCAGTTCTTC. It is translated as CASSARGGAGEKDEQFF.

The chain employs TRBV4-3 and TRBJ2-3; 9 bases agree with TRBD2. The CDR3 has 16 amino acids. The germline gives CDR1 LGHNA, CDR2 YSLEER. V lost 1 base to trimming and J lost 5 bases; unmatched junction nucleotides: 7. In DNA, the CDR3 is TGCGCCAGCAGCCAAGTCTTGCGGGAGGGCAGAGATACGCAGTATTTT. It specifies CASSQVLREGRDTQYF.

The CDR3 region has the DNA TGTGCCAGCAGCTTAGTACCGGGGTCGGGTACCGGGGAGCTGTTTTTT. Translating gives CASSLVPGSGTGELFF. This chain uses TRBV7-9 with TRBJ2-2; TRBD2 is a possible D gene (5 bases). Germline V gene sequence: CDR1 SEHNR, CDR2 FQNEAQ (reference sequence). Deletions cut 1 base from V and 5 bases from J, with 14 bases between. This CDR3 comprises 16 residues.

This clone was counted once. The chain uses TRBV30 and TRBJ1-2; TRBD1 aligns across 8 bases. Germline V CDR1 and CDR2: GTSNPN, SVGIG (reference sequence). Trimming took 8 bases from V and 4 from J; bases not matched to a gene: 12. The CDR3 is 14 residues long. For the CDR3, the DNA is TGTGCCCTTAAGGAGACAGGGGAAGGCTATGGCTACACCTTC. Translated, it gives CALKETGEGYGYTF.

The genes are TRBV7-2 and TRBJ1-6; tentative D call: TRBD1 (5 bases). CDR1 is SGHTA and CDR2 is FQGNSA in the germline V gene. There are 17 residues in the CDR3. V shed 2 bases and J shed 0 bases, with 11 bases lying between them. In DNA, the CDR3 is TGTGCCAGCAGCTTACCCGGACAAAGCTCCTATAATTCACCCCTCCACTTT. Its protein is CASSLPGQSSYNSPLHF.

J is TRBJ2-1 and V is TRBV7-6; the match to TRBD2 covers 8 bases. The CDR3 extends over 16 amino acids. V shed 5 bases, J shed 4 bases, and the junction held 10 bases outside the gene matches. Germline CDR1 is SGHVS and CDR2 is FNYEAQ. In DNA, the CDR3 is TGTGCCAGCAGCATGGCCGCTAGCGGGCCTTACAATGAGCAGTTCTTC. Translating it yields CASSMAASGPYNEQFF.

This clone was detected only a few times. The chain has TRBV29-1 and TRBJ1-2; D may be TRBD1 (6 bases). V shed 6 bases and J shed 4 bases, with 12 bases lying between them. CDR3 length: 12 amino acids. Germline V gives CDR1 SQVTM, CDR2 ANQGSEA. CDR3 amino acids: CSVSGDGYGYTF. The CDR3 region has the DNA TGCAGCGTCTCAGGGGATGGCTATGGCTACACCTTC. Filled out from reference TRBV29-1 and TRBJ1-2, the complete variable domain reads SAVISQKPSRDICQRGTSLTIQCQVDSQVTMMFWYRQQPGQSLTLIATANQGSEATYESGFVIDKFPISRPNLTFSTLTVSNMSPEDSSIYLCSVSGDGYGYTFGSGTRLTVV.

This clone has just one count. This chain joins TRBV5-1 and TRBJ2-1; TRBD1 matches at 8 bases. CDR1 and CDR2 (germline): SGHRS, YFSETQ. This CDR3 has 17 amino acids. The V gene end was trimmed by 2 bases and the J gene end by 2 bases; junction bases not matched to a gene: 9. The CDR3 spells CASSLRGMDRAYNEQFF. Here the CDR3 DNA reads TGCGCCAGCAGCTTAAGGGGGATGGACAGGGCCTACAATGAGCAGTTCTTC.

The gene calls are TRBV7-2 and TRBJ1-5; 7 bases are shared with TRBD1. After removal of 2 bases from V and 4 bases from J, the junction contained 11 bases not matched to a gene. Germline assignment: CDR1 SGHTA and CDR2 FQGNSA. The CDR3 consists of 17 residues. The CDR3 region is CASSLRDRAGGNQPQHF. The CDR3 DNA sequence: TGTGCCAGCAGCTTAAGAGACAGGGCAGGGGGAAATCAGCCCCAGCATTTT.

The chain combines TRBV5-5 with TRBJ2-1, with D possibly TRBD2 on 6 matching bases. V gave up 4 bases and J gave up 0 bases, with 11 bases separating them. From germline, CDR1 is SGHKS and CDR2 YYEKEE (reference sequence). This CDR3 has 15 amino acids. The CDR3 DNA is TGTGCCAGCAGCAGGGACTTCAGCTCCTACAATGAGCAGTTCTTC. Translating gives CASSRDFSSYNEQFF.

This rearrangement joins TRBV5-4 to TRBJ1-1, with a possible D match to TRBD1 (6 bases). The CDR3 length is 17 residues. CDR1 and CDR2 (germline): SGHNT, YYREEE (reference sequence). V was clipped by 2 bases and J by 4 bases, with 21 bases between them. Here the CDR3 DNA reads TGTGCCAGCAGCTTAGGACAGTTTCATCATCGAGGCACTGAAGCTTTCTTT. This gives the protein CASSLGQFHHRGTEAFF.

The chain joins TRBV19 to TRBJ2-7, with 9 bases matching TRBD1. J gave up 3 bases and V 5 bases, and 23 bases lay outside the gene matches. This CDR3 region has 20 residues. Germline CDR1 is LNHDA and CDR2 is SQIVND (reference sequence). The CDR3: CASSVNFSGQGSSGVYEQYF. In DNA form, the CDR3 reads TGTGCCAGTAGTGTGAATTTCTCGGGACAGGGTTCAAGCGGGGTCTACGAGCAGTACTTC.

The chain joins TRBV18 to TRBJ2-7, with D tentatively TRBD2 (6 bases). CDR3 length: 15 amino acids. Germline values: CDR1 KGHSH, CDR2 LQKENI. Trimming pared 4 bases from V and 3 bases from J, leaving 16 bases between. In DNA form, the CDR3 reads TGTGCCAGCTCACATCAGTTCGCGGGAAACTACGAGCAGTACTTC. Translated: CASSHQFAGNYEQYF.

This chain links TRBV19 with TRBJ2-5, with D uncertain. The CDR3 has 15 amino acids. Germline CDR1 LNHDA, CDR2 SQIVND (reference sequence). The ends were cut back, 10 bases at V and 5 bases at J, with 23 bases in the middle. The CDR3 loop reads CATTCSFGSRETQYF. In DNA, the CDR3 is TGTGCCACCACGTGTAGCTTTGGGTCCCGGGAGACCCAGTACTTC.